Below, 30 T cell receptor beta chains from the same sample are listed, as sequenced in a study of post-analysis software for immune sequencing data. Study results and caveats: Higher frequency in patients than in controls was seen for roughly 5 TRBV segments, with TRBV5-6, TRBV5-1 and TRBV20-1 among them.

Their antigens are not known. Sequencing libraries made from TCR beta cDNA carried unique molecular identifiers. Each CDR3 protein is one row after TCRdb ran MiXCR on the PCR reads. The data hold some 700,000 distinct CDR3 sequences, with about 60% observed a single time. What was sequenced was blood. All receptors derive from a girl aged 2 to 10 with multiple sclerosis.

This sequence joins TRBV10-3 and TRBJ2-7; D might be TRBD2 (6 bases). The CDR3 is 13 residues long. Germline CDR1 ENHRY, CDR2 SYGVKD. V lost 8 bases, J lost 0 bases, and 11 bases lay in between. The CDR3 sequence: CAISPGSSYEQYF. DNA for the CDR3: TGTGCCATCTCCCCCGGGAGCTCCTACGAGCAGTACTTC.

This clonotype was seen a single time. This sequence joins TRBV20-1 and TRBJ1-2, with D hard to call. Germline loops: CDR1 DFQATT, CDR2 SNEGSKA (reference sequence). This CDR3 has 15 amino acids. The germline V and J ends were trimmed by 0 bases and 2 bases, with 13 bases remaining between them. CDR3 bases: TGCAGTGCTAGAGATCGAGACGGCTCGAACTATGGCTACACCTTC. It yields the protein CSARDRDGSNYGYTF.

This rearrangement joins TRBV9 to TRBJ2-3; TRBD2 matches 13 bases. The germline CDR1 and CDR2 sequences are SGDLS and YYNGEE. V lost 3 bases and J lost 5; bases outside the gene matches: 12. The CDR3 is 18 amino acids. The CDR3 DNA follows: TGTGCCAGCAGCGAAACAGGACTAGCGGGAGCGGGGAGAGATACGCAGTATTTT. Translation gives CASSETGLAGAGRDTQYF.

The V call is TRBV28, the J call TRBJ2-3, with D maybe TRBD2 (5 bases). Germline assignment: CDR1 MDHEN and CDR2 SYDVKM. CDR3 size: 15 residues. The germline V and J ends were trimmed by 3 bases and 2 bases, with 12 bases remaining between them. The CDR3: CASSFGLEYTDTQYF. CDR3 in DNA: TGTGCCAGCAGTTTCGGACTGGAATACACAGATACGCAGTATTTT.

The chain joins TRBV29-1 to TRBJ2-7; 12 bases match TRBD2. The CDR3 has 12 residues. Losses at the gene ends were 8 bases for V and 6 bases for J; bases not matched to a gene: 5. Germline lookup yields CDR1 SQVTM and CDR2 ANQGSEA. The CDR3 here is CSTRLAGAEQYF. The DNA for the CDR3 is TGCAGCACGAGACTAGCGGGAGCCGAGCAGTACTTC.

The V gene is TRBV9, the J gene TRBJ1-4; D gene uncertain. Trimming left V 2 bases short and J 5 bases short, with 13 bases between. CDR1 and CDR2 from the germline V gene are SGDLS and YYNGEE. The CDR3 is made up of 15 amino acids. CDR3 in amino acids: CASSVAGGGNEKLFF. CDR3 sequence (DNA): TGTGCCAGCAGCGTTGCCGGCGGCGGGAATGAAAAACTGTTTTTT.

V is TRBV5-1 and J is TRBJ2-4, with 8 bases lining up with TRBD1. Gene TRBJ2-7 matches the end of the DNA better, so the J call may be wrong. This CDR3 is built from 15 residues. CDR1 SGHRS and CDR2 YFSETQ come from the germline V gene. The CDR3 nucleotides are TGCGCCAGCAGCTTGATCCCAGGGGGCGAATACGAGCAGTACTTC. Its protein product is CASSLIPGGEYEQYF.

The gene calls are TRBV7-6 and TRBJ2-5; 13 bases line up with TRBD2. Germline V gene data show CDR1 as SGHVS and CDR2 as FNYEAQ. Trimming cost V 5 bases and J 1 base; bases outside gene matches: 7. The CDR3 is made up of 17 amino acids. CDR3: CASSLGLAGRFQETQYF. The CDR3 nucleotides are TGTGCCAGCAGCCTGGGACTAGCGGGGCGGTTCCAAGAGACCCAGTACTTC.

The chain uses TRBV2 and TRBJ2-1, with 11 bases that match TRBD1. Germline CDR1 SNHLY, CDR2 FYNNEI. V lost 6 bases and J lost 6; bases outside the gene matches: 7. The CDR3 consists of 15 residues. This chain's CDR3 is CASRDRDRGFNEQFF. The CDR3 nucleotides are TGTGCCAGCAGGGACCGGGACAGGGGGTTCAATGAGCAGTTCTTC.

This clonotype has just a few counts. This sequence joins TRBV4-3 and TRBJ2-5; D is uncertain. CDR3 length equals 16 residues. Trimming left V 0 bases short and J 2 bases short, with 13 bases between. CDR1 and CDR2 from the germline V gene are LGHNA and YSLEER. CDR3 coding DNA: TGCGCCAGCAGCCAAGACTTCGGCAGACCGCAAGAGACCCAGTACTTC. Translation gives CASSQDFGRPQETQYF.

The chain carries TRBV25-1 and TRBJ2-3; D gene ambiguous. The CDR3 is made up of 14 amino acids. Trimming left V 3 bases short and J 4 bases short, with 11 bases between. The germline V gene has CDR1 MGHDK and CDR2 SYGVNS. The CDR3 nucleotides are TGTGCCAGCAGTGACTTTAAAGTGGCAGATACGCAGTATTTT. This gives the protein CASSDFKVADTQYF.

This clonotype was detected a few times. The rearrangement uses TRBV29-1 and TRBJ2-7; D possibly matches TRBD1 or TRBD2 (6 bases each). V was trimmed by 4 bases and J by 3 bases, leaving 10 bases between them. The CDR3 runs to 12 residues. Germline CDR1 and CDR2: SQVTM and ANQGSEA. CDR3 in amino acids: CSVVGGLYEQYF. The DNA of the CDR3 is TGCAGCGTTGTGGGGGGCCTCTACGAGCAGTACTTC.

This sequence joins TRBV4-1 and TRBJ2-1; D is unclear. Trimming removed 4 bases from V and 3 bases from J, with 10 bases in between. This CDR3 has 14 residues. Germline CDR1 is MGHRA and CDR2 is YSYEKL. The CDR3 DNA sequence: TGCGCCAGCAGCCGAGGACCGATCTACAATGAGCAGTTCTTC. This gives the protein CASSRGPIYNEQFF.

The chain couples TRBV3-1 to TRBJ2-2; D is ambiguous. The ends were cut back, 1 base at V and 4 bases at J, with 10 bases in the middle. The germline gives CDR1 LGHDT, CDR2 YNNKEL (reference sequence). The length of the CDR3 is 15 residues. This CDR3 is CASSQGGWFTGELFF. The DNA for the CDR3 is TGTGCCAGCAGCCAAGGAGGATGGTTCACCGGGGAGCTGTTTTTT. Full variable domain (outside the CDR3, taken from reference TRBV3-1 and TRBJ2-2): DTAVSQTPKYLVTQMGNDKSIKCEQNLGHDTMYWYKQDSKKFLKIMFSYNNKELIINETVPNRFSPKSPDKAHLNLHINSLELGDSAVYFCASSQGGWFTGELFFGEGSRLTVL.

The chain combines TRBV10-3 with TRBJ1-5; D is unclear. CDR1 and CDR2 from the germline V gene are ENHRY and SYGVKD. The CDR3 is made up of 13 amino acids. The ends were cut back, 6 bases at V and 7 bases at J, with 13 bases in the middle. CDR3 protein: CAIRDGSRQPQHF. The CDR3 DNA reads TGTGCCATCAGGGACGGTAGCCGGCAGCCCCAGCATTTT.

CDR3 DNA: TGTGCCAGCAGCACTGACAGGGGTCCCTACGAGCAGTACTTC. Translated: CASSTDRGPYEQYF. This sequence joins TRBV5-5 and TRBJ2-7; 8 bases are shared with TRBD1. Trimming cost V 4 bases and J 2 bases; bases outside gene matches: 5. This CDR3 contains 14 residues. CDR1 and CDR2 (germline): SGHKS, YYEKEE (reference sequence).

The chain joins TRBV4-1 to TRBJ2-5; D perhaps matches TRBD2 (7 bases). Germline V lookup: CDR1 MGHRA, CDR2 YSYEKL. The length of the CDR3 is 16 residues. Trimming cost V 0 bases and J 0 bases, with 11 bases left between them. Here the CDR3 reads CASSQESGGHQETQYF. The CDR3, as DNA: TGCGCCAGCAGCCAAGAATCCGGGGGGCACCAAGAGACCCAGTACTTC.

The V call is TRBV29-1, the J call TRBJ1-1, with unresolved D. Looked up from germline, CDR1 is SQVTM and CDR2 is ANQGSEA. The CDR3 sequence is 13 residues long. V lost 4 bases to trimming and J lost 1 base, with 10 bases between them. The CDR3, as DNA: TGCAGCGTTGTTCATTTCCGGAACACTGAAGCTTTCTTT. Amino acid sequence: CSVVHFRNTEAFF.

CDR3 nucleotide sequence: TGCGCCAGCAGCCAAGATCGGGGGGCGGGGGTTGGGGAGACCCAGTACTTC. It specifies CASSQDRGAGVGETQYF. The rearrangement links TRBV4-3 to TRBJ2-5, with a tentative D call TRBD2 (7 bases). Looked up from germline, CDR1 is LGHNA and CDR2 is YSLEER. The CDR3 has 17 amino acids. Trimming cost V 0 bases and J 5 bases, with 19 bases left between them.

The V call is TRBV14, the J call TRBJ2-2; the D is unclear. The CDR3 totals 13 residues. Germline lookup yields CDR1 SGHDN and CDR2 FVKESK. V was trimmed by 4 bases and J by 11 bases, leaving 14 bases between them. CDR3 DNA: TGTGCCAGCAGCCCGCGGACGGTCGGTGAGCTGTTTTTT. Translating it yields CASSPRTVGELFF.

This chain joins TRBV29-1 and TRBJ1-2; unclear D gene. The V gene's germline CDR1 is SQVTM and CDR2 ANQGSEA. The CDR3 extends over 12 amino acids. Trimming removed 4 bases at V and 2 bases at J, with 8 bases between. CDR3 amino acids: CSVAIRNYGYTF. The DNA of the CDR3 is TGCAGCGTTGCAATCAGGAACTATGGCTACACCTTC.

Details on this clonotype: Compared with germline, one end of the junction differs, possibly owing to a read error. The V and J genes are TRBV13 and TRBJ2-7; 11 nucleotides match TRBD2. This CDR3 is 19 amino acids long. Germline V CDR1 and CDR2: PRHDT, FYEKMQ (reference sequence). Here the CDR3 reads CASSLGPPLAGGLTYEQYF. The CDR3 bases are TGTGCCAGCAGCCTAGGGCCCCCTCTAGCGGGGGGCCTGACCTACGAGCAGTACTTC.

CDR3 sequence: CASSAPGEPYQETQYF. Written as DNA, the CDR3 is TGTGCCAGCAGCGCACCAGGGGAACCTTACCAAGAGACCCAGTACTTC. The chain combines TRBV7-2 with TRBJ2-5; a possible D gene is TRBD1 (6 bases). The CDR3 is made up of 16 amino acids. Germline V CDR1 and CDR2: SGHTA, FQGNSA. With 5 bases removed from V and 0 bases from J, the gap between germline ends came to 16 bases.

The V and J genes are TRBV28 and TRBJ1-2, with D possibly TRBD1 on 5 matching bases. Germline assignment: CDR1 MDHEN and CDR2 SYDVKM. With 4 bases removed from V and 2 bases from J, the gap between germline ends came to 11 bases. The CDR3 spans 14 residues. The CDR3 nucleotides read TGTGCCAGCAGTTCTGGCAGGGCCAACTATGGCTACACCTTC. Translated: CASSSGRANYGYTF.

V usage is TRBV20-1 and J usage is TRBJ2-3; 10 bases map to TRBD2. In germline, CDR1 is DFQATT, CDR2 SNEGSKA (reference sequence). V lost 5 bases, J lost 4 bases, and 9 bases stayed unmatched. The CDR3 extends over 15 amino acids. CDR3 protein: CSAPLAGEAPDTQYF. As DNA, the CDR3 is TGCAGTGCTCCCCTAGCGGGAGAGGCCCCAGATACGCAGTATTTT.

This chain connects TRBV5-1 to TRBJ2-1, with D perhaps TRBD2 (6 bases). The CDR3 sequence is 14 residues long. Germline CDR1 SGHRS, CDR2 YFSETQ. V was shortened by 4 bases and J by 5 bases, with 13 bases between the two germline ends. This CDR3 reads CASSLGLPDNEQFF. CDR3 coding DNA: TGCGCCAGCAGCCTCGGACTACCCGACAATGAGCAGTTCTTC.

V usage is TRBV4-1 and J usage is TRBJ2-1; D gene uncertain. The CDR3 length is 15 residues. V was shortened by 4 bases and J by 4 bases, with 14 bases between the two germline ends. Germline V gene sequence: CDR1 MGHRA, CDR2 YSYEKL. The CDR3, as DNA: TGCGCCAGCAGCCCCATCGGACGGCTTTACAATGAGCAGTTCTTC. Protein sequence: CASSPIGRLYNEQFF.

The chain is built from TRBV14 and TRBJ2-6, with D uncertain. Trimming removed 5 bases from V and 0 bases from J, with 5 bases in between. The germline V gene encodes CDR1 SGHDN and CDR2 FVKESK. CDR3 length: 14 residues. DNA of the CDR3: TGTGCCAGCAGCATGGCCTCTGGGGCCAACGTCCTGACTTTC. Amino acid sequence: CASSMASGANVLTF.

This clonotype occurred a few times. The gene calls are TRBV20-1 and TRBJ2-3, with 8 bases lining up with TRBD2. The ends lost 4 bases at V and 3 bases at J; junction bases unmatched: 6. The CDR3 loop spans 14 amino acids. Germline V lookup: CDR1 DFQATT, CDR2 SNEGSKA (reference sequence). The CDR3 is CSATLAGLTDTQYF. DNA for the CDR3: TGCAGTGCTACCTTAGCGGGGCTGACAGATACGCAGTATTTT.

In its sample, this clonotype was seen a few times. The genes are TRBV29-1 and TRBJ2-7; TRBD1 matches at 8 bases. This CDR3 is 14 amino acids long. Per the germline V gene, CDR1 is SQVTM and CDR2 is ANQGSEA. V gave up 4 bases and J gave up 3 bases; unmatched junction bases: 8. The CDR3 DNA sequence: TGCAGCGTTGCGATCCTGGACAGGGACTACGAGCAGTACTTC. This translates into CSVAILDRDYEQYF.